The subject of this entry is one T cell receptor beta chain. The data belong to a study of CD8 T cells in Susac syndrome. CDR3 length: 15 residues. The germline V gene has CDR1 SEHNR and CDR2 FQNEAQ (reference sequence). V lost 5 bases to trimming and J lost 3 bases; unmatched junction nucleotides: 8. Random hexamers served to reverse transcribe roughly 0.5 to 1 ug RNA. By means of immunoSEQ multiplex PCR, TCR beta CDR3 spanning 54 Vbeta and 13 Jbeta underwent amplification. From the immunoSEQ multiplex PCR reads, TCRdb called clonotypes with MiXCR, one entry per CDR3 protein. This sample yields about 50,000 distinct CDR3 sequences, of which 93% are seen a single time; about 0.51% belongs to the top ten. The TEMRA cells underwent FACS enrichment, while the CD8+ and CD4+ T cells underwent negative isolation.

The chain joins TRBV7-9 to TRBJ1-2, with 8 bases aligning to TRBD1. The TCR comes from a human donor with multiple sclerosis. The specimen was CD8+ T cells from PBMCs. The CDR3 reads CASSHDRGRDYGYTF. CDR3 nucleotide sequence: TGTGCCAGCAGCCATGACAGGGGCCGAGACTATGGCTACACCTTC.